One and the same sample provided the 5 T cell receptor beta chains below, sequenced in a study of CD8 T cells in Susac syndrome. Reverse transcription of about 0.5 to 1 ug RNA was performed with random hexamers. One entry per CDR3 protein results from TCRdb running MiXCR on the immunoSEQ multiplex PCR reads. There are some 180,000 distinct CDR3 sequences in the sample; about 93% occur only once, and 0.099% lies in the top ten. The sequenced material came from CD4+ T cells from PBMCs. These receptors all come from a human donor with Susac syndrome.

The chain combines TRBV5-4 with TRBJ1-1, with D possibly matching TRBD1 (5 bases). Per the germline V gene, CDR1 is SGHNT and CDR2 is YYREEE (reference sequence). The CDR3 consists of 15 residues. Trimming pared 1 base from V and 5 bases from J, leaving 15 bases between. CDR3 coding DNA: TGTGCCAGCAGCTTGATGACCCGGGGCAGAACTGAAGCTTTCTTT. Translating it yields CASSLMTRGRTEAFF. Filled out from reference TRBV5-4 and TRBJ1-1, the complete variable domain reads ETGVTQSPTHLIKTRGQQVTLRCSSQSGHNTVSWYQQALGQGPQFIFQYYREEENGRGNFPPRFSGLQFPNYSSELNVNALELDDSALYLCASSLMTRGRTEAFFGQGTRLTVV.

The rearrangement uses TRBV18 and TRBJ2-2; D possibly uses TRBD1 or TRBD2 (5 bases each). CDR1 is KGHSH and CDR2 is LQKENI in the germline V gene. The CDR3 has 16 amino acids. V was trimmed by 2 bases and J by 1 base, leaving 11 bases between them. The CDR3 nucleotides read TGTGCCAGCTCACCATCGGGGCAGGAGAACACCGGGGAGCTGTTTTTT. Translation gives CASSPSGQENTGELFF.

The chain is built from TRBV5-6 and TRBJ1-1; D unresolved. V lost 2 bases and J 4 bases, leaving 12 bases between the germline ends. Germline V gene data show CDR1 as SGHDT and CDR2 as YYEEEE. The CDR3 contains 14 residues. The CDR3 DNA is TGTGCCAGCAGCTTTCCTTTCGGAGGCACTGAAGCTTTCTTT. Protein: CASSFPFGGTEAFF.

This rearrangement joins TRBV15 to TRBJ2-1, with TRBD2 matching over 9 bases. Germline V CDR1 and CDR2: LNHNV, YYDKDF (reference sequence). V gave up 1 base and J gave up 0 bases; unmatched junction bases: 1. This CDR3 has 16 amino acids. The DNA for the CDR3 is TGTGCCACCAGCAGAGGTAGCGGGAGCTCCTACAATGAGCAGTTCTTC. Its translation is CATSRGSGSSYNEQFF.

The chain has TRBV25-1 and TRBJ2-7; possibly TRBD2 for D (5 bases). The germline V gene has CDR1 MGHDK and CDR2 SYGVNS. Trimming cost V 5 bases and J 2 bases, with 13 bases left between them. The CDR3 is made up of 14 amino acids. The CDR3 is CASSLRTGTYEQYF. CDR3 coding DNA: TGTGCCAGCAGTCTCCGGACGGGAACCTACGAGCAGTACTTC.